These T cell receptor beta chains were read from a single sample in a study of blood T cell repertoires in COVID-19. TCRdb's copy holds only in-frame clones and misses some; the assay was immunoSEQ multiplex PCR. The table shows almost 350,000 clones, with approximately 89% occurring only once. Sequenced sample: peripheral blood. The receptor set was obtained from a woman between 55 and 75 years old with COVID-19, enrolled during active disease. Both conserved end residues are part of each CDR3.

J gene	V gene	CDR3 protein
TRBJ2-3	TRBV5-1	CATRGTGFADTQYF
TRBJ1-1	TRBV6-5	CASRRTATMNTEAFF
TRBJ2-1	TRBV4-1	CASSRTSGDYNEQFF
TRBJ1-6	TRBV9	CASSVSGGSSPLHF
TRBJ2-7	TRBV11-2	CASSYSLPVTYEQYF
TRBJ1-2	TRBV6-5	CASSPGQASNYGYTF
TRBJ2-7	TRBV9	CASSPGGRVSSYEQYF
TRBJ2-7	TRBV7-2	CASSAWTGVISYEQYF
TRBJ1-5	TRBV19	CASSIGGDQPQHF
TRBJ2-3	TRBV11-3	CASSPRTYPSTDTQYF
TRBJ1-1	TRBV19	CASSVTVFTEAFF
TRBJ1-1	TRBV2	CASGYSLNTEAFF
TRBJ1-4	TRBV3-1/TRBV3-2	CASSLGTGKREKLFF
TRBJ1-1	TRBV5-1	CASSRNRDMNTEAFF
TRBJ1-2	TRBV5-1	CASSLPTGTEGSGYTF
TRBJ1-2	TRBV5-1	CASRPGRGAGGYTF
TRBJ1-1	TRBV18	CASSPQLRTEAFF
TRBJ1-6	TRBV7-6	CASSRYPSGTGYSPLHF
TRBJ2-7	TRBV5-1	CASRSTGGGEQYF
TRBJ1-2	TRBV7-2	CASSLGTGTGFYGYTF
TRBJ1-2	TRBV5-1	CASRTDRGYGYTF
TRBJ1-1	TRBV5-1	CASSLARGANTEAFF
TRBJ1-6	TRBV2	CASHAGLGSPLHF
TRBJ1-3	TRBV10-1	CASSDRSGNTIYF
TRBJ1-5	TRBV28	CASSLDRDQPQHF
TRBJ2-7	TRBV19	CASSIQAGRSTEQYF
TRBJ2-7	TRBV2	CASSEGETGSYEQYF
TRBJ2-3	TRBV3-1/TRBV3-2	CASSHRGPGGSTDTQYF
TRBJ2-1	TRBV5-4	CASSLHGGAVYNEQFF
TRBJ2-1	TRBV10-3	CATSSYRDGYGNEQFF
TRBJ1-6	TRBV6-5	CASSSVTGFRSPLHF
TRBJ2-5	TRBV6-5	CARRVVEETQYF
TRBJ2-3	TRBV5-1	CASSPSGGETQYF
TRBJ2-4	TRBV18	CASSPQRAAKNIQYF
TRBJ1-4	TRBV29-1	CSVLTGQGEREKLFF